This T cell receptor (beta chain) was identified during a study of cytomegalovirus exposure and HLA in healthy donors. The study's findings and limits: Diagnosis of cytomegalovirus status made by the classifier reportedly showed high specificity and sensitivity. Other equally common chains were less clonally expanded than HLA-associated TCR beta chains, a later analysis showed.

This clone has just one count. Its antigen is undetermined. Amplification used 60 Vbeta primers and 13 Jbeta primers. Measured with immunoSEQ multiplex PCR; TCRdb has only the in-frame clones, and not every one. The sample lists some 190,000 clones, around 82% occurring once. Germline loops: CDR1 WNHNN, CDR2 SYGVQD (reference sequence). This CDR3 comprises 15 residues. Losses at the gene ends were 4 bases for V and 1 base for J; bases not matched to a gene: 4. The specimen sequenced was PBMCs. The sequence came from a woman younger than 45 in good health and CMV-seropositive. This chain uses TRBV10-1 with TRBJ2-3, with TRBD2 identical over 8 bases. CDR3 in DNA: TGCGCCAGCAGTGCCGGACTAGCAGGCACAGATACGCAGTATTTT. The encoded protein is CASSAGLAGTDTQYF.